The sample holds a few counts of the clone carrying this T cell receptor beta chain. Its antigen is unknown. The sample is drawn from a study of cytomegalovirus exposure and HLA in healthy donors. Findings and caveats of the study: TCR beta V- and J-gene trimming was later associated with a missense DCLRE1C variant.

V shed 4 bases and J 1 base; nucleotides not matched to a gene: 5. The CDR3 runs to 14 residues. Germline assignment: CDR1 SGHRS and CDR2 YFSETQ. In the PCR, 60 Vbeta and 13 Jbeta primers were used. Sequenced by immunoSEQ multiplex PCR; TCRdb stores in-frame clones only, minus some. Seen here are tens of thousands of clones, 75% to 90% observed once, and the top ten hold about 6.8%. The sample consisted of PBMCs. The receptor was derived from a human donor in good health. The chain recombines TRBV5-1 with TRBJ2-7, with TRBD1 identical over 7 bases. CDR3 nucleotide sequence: TGCGCCAGCAGCCTGGGACAGTTGTCCTACGAGCAGTACTTC. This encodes CASSLGQLSYEQYF.